Listed below are T cell receptor beta chains from one sample, sequenced in a study of cytomegalovirus exposure and HLA in healthy donors. Clones were sequenced by immunoSEQ multiplex PCR, and TCRdb holds only the in-frame ones, with some missing. The data show around 150,000 clones, more than 65% seen once. The sequenced sample consisted of PBMCs. The receptors shown here come from a man aged 50 to 59 in good health and CMV-seropositive. The CDR3 runs from the conserved cysteine through the conserved F or W. Fields, in order: V gene, J gene, clone size, D gene, CDR3 protein, CDR3 DNA. A D gene is named only where the DNA matches it firmly. Size tells how often a clone was seen (once, few, many) or the class of an expanded clone, and some rows leave it out.

>TRBV9|TRBJ2-3|-|TRBD2
CASSVGSSGRSDTQYF
TGTGCCAGCAGCGTAGGGTCTAGCGGGAGATCAGATACGCAGTATTTT
>TRBV15|TRBJ1-4|-|TRBD1
CATSRDRTGINEKLFF
TGTGCCACCAGCAGAGATCGGACAGGGATAAATGAAAAACTGTTTTTT
>TRBV6-1|TRBJ1-4|-|TRBD1
CASSGRQGGWEKLFF
TGTGCCAGCAGCGGCAGACAGGGAGGATGGGAAAAACTGTTTTTT
>TRBV7-9|TRBJ1-1|few|TRBD1
CASSWTGDTEAFF
TGTGCCAGCAGCTGGACAGGGGACACTGAAGCTTTCTTT
>TRBV5-4|TRBJ2-1|-|TRBD2
CASSRRTSGDNEQFF
TGTGCCAGCAGCCGGCGGACTAGCGGAGACAATGAGCAGTTCTTC
>TRBV28|TRBJ1-5|-|-
CASSEWGRDSNQPQHF
TGTGCCAGCAGCGAATGGGGGAGGGATAGCAATCAGCCCCAGCATTTT
>TRBV4-2|TRBJ2-1|-|-
CASSQDVGVYEQFF
TGTGCCAGCAGCCAAGATGTAGGGGTATATGAGCAGTTCTTC
>TRBV29-1|TRBJ2-3|-|TRBD2
CSVEGLAGGPDTQYF
TGCAGCGTTGAAGGGCTAGCGGGAGGGCCAGATACGCAGTATTTT
>TRBV5-6|TRBJ1-2|-|-
CASSLGPPTKGYTF
TGTGCCAGCAGCTTGGGGCCGCCGACTAAGGGCTACACCTTC
>TRBV29-1|TRBJ2-1|-|-
CSVNTGTSNEQFF
TGCAGCGTTAATACAGGGACCAGCAATGAGCAGTTCTTC
>TRBV6-5|TRBJ2-1|-|TRBD1
CASSTDRGSYNEQFF
TGTGCCAGCAGTACGGACAGGGGGTCCTACAATGAGCAGTTCTTC
>TRBV4-2|TRBJ2-1|-|TRBD2
CASSQFASGSSYNEQFF
TGTGCCAGCAGCCAATTCGCTAGCGGGAGCTCCTACAATGAGCAGTTCTTC
>TRBV21-1|TRBJ2-7|-|-
CASSTRDRDYEQYF
TGTGCCAGCAGCACCCGGGACAGAGATTACGAGCAGTACTTC
>TRBV5-1|TRBJ1-4|-|TRBD1
CASSSRRTGRGEKLFF
TGCGCCAGCAGCTCGAGACGGACAGGGCGTGGGGAAAAACTGTTTTTT
>TRBV19|TRBJ2-7|-|TRBD1
CASSKNRGNYEQYF
TGTGCCAGTAGTAAAAACAGGGGGAACTACGAGCAGTACTTC
>TRBV20-1|TRBJ2-7|-|TRBD2
CSARTSVGQYF
TGCAGTGCTAGAACTAGCGTGGGGCAGTACTTC
>TRBV29-1|TRBJ1-2|-|TRBD1
CSVEDRAGTGSGYGYTF
TGCAGCGTTGAAGATCGGGCGGGGACAGGGTCCGGCTATGGCTACACCTTC
>TRBV6-1|TRBJ2-2|-|TRBD2
CASSGLAGVAGELFF
TGTGCCAGCAGTGGACTAGCGGGAGTGGCTGGGGAGCTGTTTTTT
>TRBV28|TRBJ2-7|-|TRBD1
CASSSPRDRSTYEQYF
TGTGCCAGCAGTTCTCCGCGGGACAGGAGCACCTACGAGCAGTACTTC
>TRBV4-2|TRBJ1-2|few|TRBD1
CASSLDRDAGYTF
TGTGCCAGCAGCTTGGACAGGGACGCTGGCTACACCTTC
>TRBV21-1|TRBJ2-7|-|-
CASSLPGTSCSYEQYF
TGTGCCAGCAGCTTACCCGGGACTAGCTGTTCCTACGAGCAGTACTTC
>TRBV11-2|TRBJ2-7|-|-
CASSFLFMGGQDEQYF
TGTGCCAGCAGCTTCCTCTTTATGGGGGGTCAGGACGAGCAGTACTTC
>TRBV5-1|TRBJ1-2|-|-
CASSLRTTNYGYTF
TGCGCCAGCAGCTTACGGACAACTAACTATGGCTACACCTTC
>TRBV15|TRBJ2-1|-|-
CATTEVLAYNEQFF
TGTGCCACCACGGAAGTCCTAGCCTACAATGAGCAGTTCTTC
>TRBV5-1|TRBJ1-4|-|-
CASSLFPTLSTNEKLFF
TGCGCCAGCAGCTTGTTCCCCACATTATCAACTAATGAAAAACTGTTTTTT
>TRBV6-5|TRBJ2-7|-|TRBD1
CASRKGQVSYEQYF
TGTGCCAGCAGGAAAGGACAGGTATCCTACGAGCAGTACTTC
>TRBV30|TRBJ1-4|few|-
CAWSGEGVEKLFF
TGTGCCTGGAGTGGTGAAGGGGTTGAAAAACTGTTTTTT
>TRBV18|TRBJ1-1|-|-
CASSPLGQPNTEAFF
TGTGCCAGCTCACCACTAGGACAGCCGAACACTGAAGCTTTCTTT
>TRBV11-2|TRBJ2-1|-|TRBD1
CASSLGQGAHNEQFF
TGTGCCAGCAGCTTAGGGCAGGGGGCTCACAATGAGCAGTTCTTC
>TRBV30|TRBJ2-7|-|TRBD2
CAWSLPGLAGGYEQYF
TGTGCCTGGAGTCTACCCGGACTAGCGGGGGGCTACGAGCAGTACTTC
>TRBV18|TRBJ1-4|-|-
CASSAVPTVTNEKLFF
TGTGCCAGCTCAGCCGTCCCGACTGTGACTAATGAAAAACTGTTTTTT
>TRBV28|TRBJ2-1|-|TRBD2
CASRRAGARNEQFF
TGTGCCAGCAGAAGGGCGGGAGCACGCAATGAGCAGTTCTTC
>TRBV4-1|TRBJ1-3|-|-
CASSQGSVVGNTIYF
TGCGCCAGCAGCCAAGGGAGTGTAGTTGGAAACACCATATATTTT
>TRBV6-1|TRBJ2-7|-|-
CASVRKPYEQYF
TGTGCCAGCGTGAGGAAACCCTACGAGCAGTACTTC
>TRBV29-1|TRBJ2-7|-|TRBD1
CSVDGQGAYEQYF
TGCAGCGTCGACGGACAGGGTGCCTACGAGCAGTACTTC
>TRBV5-1|TRBJ1-2|-|-
CASSLGGPTVYGYTF
TGCGCCAGCAGCTTGGGAGGCCCGACAGTCTATGGCTACACCTTC
>TRBV28|TRBJ1-1|-|TRBD1
CASILTGGLTEAFF
TGTGCCAGCATCCTGACAGGGGGTCTGACTGAAGCTTTCTTT
>TRBV15|TRBJ2-3|-|TRBD2
CATSRDRAGGGADTQYF
TGTGCCACCAGCAGAGATAGAGCGGGAGGGGGGGCAGATACGCAGTATTTT
>TRBV5-1|TRBJ1-4|-|-
CASSSEPPEKLFF
TGCGCCAGCAGCTCCGAGCCGCCTGAAAAACTGTTTTTT
>TRBV7-9|TRBJ2-5|few|-
CSSKGDQETQYF
TGTTCCAGCAAAGGGGATCAAGAGACCCAGTACTTC
>TRBV29-1|TRBJ1-2|-|TRBD1
CSVGGQGNGGYTF
TGCAGCGTTGGAGGACAGGGGAATGGTGGCTACACCTTC
>TRBV4-2|TRBJ2-1|-|-
CASSQDGVERGEQFF
TGTGCCAGCAGCCAAGATGGAGTGGAGCGTGGTGAGCAGTTCTTC
>TRBV5-4|TRBJ1-6|few|-
CASSPDKSSYNSPLHF
TGTGCCAGCAGCCCGGACAAGAGCTCCTATAATTCACCCCTCCACTTT
>TRBV5-1|TRBJ1-2|once|TRBD1
CASSPQPGQTNYGYTF
TGCGCCAGCAGCCCCCAACCGGGACAGACTAACTATGGCTACACCTTC
>TRBV27|TRBJ1-4|-|-
CASSSRGTNEKLFF
TGTGCCAGCAGTTCCAGGGGAACTAATGAAAAACTGTTTTTT
>TRBV5-6|TRBJ2-7|-|TRBD1
CASSYLRDSSYEQYF
TGTGCCAGCAGCTATCTTAGGGACAGCTCCTACGAGCAGTACTTC
>TRBV7-8|TRBJ2-1|few|TRBD1
CASSPQTGTYSYNEQFF
TGTGCCAGCAGCCCTCAGACAGGGACCTACTCCTACAATGAGCAGTTCTTC
>TRBV7-6|TRBJ2-3|-|-
CASSLGGTELGVITDTQYF
TGTGCCAGCAGCTTAGGAGGAACCGAACTCGGGGTAATCACAGATACGCAGTATTTT
>TRBV5-4|TRBJ2-7|-|-
CASSLATGWEQYF
TGTGCCAGCAGCTTGGCCACAGGGTGGGAGCAGTACTTC
>TRBV5-5|TRBJ2-7|-|TRBD1
CASSLDRGPYEQYF
TGTGCCAGCAGCTTGGACAGGGGGCCCTACGAGCAGTACTTC
>TRBV5-1|TRBJ2-1|-|-
CASSLDRVGGNEQFF
TGCGCCAGCAGCTTGGACAGGGTCGGAGGCAATGAGCAGTTCTTC
>TRBV19|TRBJ2-2|-|-
CASSIGRKHTGELFF
TGTGCCAGTAGTATAGGAAGAAAGCACACCGGGGAGCTGTTTTTT
>TRBV27|TRBJ2-7|-|TRBD1
CASSPRTGGYEQYF
TGTGCCAGCAGTCCCAGGACAGGGGGCTACGAGCAGTACTTC
>TRBV18|TRBJ2-2|-|-
CASSASGTTNTGELFF
TGTGCCAGCTCAGCTTCCGGGACAACGAACACCGGGGAGCTGTTTTTT
>TRBV10-3|TRBJ1-5|-|TRBD1
CAISGQGSNQPQHF
TGTGCCATCAGTGGACAGGGTAGCAATCAGCCCCAGCATTTT
>TRBV5-1|TRBJ1-1|-|TRBD1
CASSLDTGTGGYMNTEAFF
TGCGCCAGCAGCTTGGATACCGGGACAGGGGGCTACATGAACACTGAAGCTTTCTTT
>TRBV6-6|TRBJ1-2|-|-
CASSYSAPSYGYTF
TGTGCCAGCAGTTACTCGGCTCCATCCTATGGCTACACCTTC